This entry is about one T cell receptor (beta chain). The target antigen is unknown. This record comes from a study of T cells in Graves' hyperthyroidism and ophthalmopathy. General study results and limits: A model of 13 V-J pairs discriminated ophthalmopathy from stable hyperthyroidism.

Using RNA transcripts as the source, TCR beta CDR3 regions were amplified. Researchers ran a first-round RT-PCR on the TCR CDR3 using the HTBI primer set. TCRdb reanalysed the multiplex PCR reads using MiXCR and keeps one entry per CDR3 protein. The sample yields approximately 420,000 distinct CDR3 sequences, 15% seen once. CDR3 length equals 13 residues. V was clipped by 10 bases and J by 0 bases, with 10 bases between them. Germline lookup yields CDR1 MDHEN and CDR2 SYDVKM. This chain uses TRBV28 with TRBJ1-5; D call uncertain. Sequenced input: blood. This receptor was identified in a woman in her 30s with Graves' hyperthyroidism. Written as DNA, the CDR3 is TGTGCCACCACAGTGGATAGCAATCAGCCCCAGCATTTT. Amino acid sequence: CATTVDSNQPQHF.